This T cell receptor beta chain was captured in a study of blood T cell repertoires in COVID-19 (dated by TCRdb to 2019 to 2021). Notes on the research overall: Collaborator samples came from the United States, Italy and Spain and covered acute and convalescent phases of COVID-19. The prospective study material was composed of cDNA or gDNA derived from T cells, B-cell-depleted T cells, or PBMCs. Subjects who had been exposed to COVID-19, were actively infected with it, or had recovered from it provided the deeply sampled blood TCRbeta repertoires that made up the dataset. The repertoires were made available in a free public database intended to serve as a resource for research on the immune response to SARS-CoV-2. The samples were drawn from the first 160 participants of the ongoing ImmuneRACE study and from over 950 subjects provided by 6 global collaborators. Nearly every sample came with metadata listing a de-identified subject ID, COVID-19 status, age in years and sex. Where available, HLA class I and class II types were obtained from metadata supplied by the sample provider rather than from assay-based typing.

The immunoSEQ Assay, a bias-controlled multiplex PCR, was used to amplify TCRbeta CDR3 regions from genomic DNA. The study's own analysis went as follows. The number of nucleated cells in each sample was estimated by amplification of reference gene primers within the assay. To quantify the absolute abundance of each unique TCRbeta CDR3 rearrangement, sequence reads were collapsed and filtered. For each sample, productive Simpson clonality was calculated by taking the square root of Simpson's diversity index across productive rearrangements. The table comes from immuneACCESS by way of TCRdb, which keeps in-frame sequences with V and J called. Part of the clones is missing from these tables; in studies checked, under half for an unresolved V gene and the rest for unknown reasons. The V and J calls and clone size were taken over from that table, and D and trimming were inferred from the DNA. The sample records around 95,000 clones, around four fifths of which are singletons. Over 10% of the sample comes from the top ten.

Collaborating institutions collected whole blood in K2EDTA tubes following their own protocols. For TCRbeta analysis, collaborators shipped samples as frozen whole blood, isolated PBMCs, or DNA extracted from either of those sample types. Based on the germline V gene, the CDR1 and CDR2 sequences are SGDLS and YYNGEE. At the junction V is shortened by 3 bases and J by 4 bases; bases outside the gene matches: 6. The CDR3 holds 15 amino acids from the cysteine to the phenylalanine. This entry keeps only the CDR3 DNA: 45 bases, framed from base 1. Remarks on this clone: This receptor's antigen is unknown. Qualities for individual bases were not recorded, and no much larger clone is one base off.

Overall study outcomes, separate from this receptor: The quantity of clinical and demographic metadata differed by source and by participant and was supplied without curation.

The chain is encoded by TRBV9 joined to TRBJ1-2; TRBD1 matches 10 bases in the middle. The sequencing input was peripheral blood. The source of this sequence is an older woman with acute or convalescent COVID-19. The CDR3 in this case is CASSESTGGIYGYTF. The nucleotides read TGTGCCAGCAGCGAATCGACAGGGGGCATCTATGGCTACACCTTC.